This TCR beta chain was recovered during a study of patients and donors after allogeneic stem cell transplantation. V lost 5 bases and J 3 bases, leaving 14 bases between the germline ends. The CDR3 has 14 amino acids. TCRdb itself ran the RT-PCR reads through MiXCR, one entry per CDR3 protein. The repertoire consists of about a million distinct CDR3 sequences, with more than 15% occurring once and the leading ten covering approximately 5.9%. This clonotype was seen many times. This chain joins TRBV12-3 or TRBV12-4 and TRBJ2-7, with D possibly TRBD2 on 6 matching bases. The clonotype originates from a human donor who was either an allogeneic HSCT recipient or a stem cell or donor lymphocyte infusion donor (not recorded which). It is not recorded whose cells these are; they may come from a transplant donor. The sequenced sample consisted of blood, either unsorted or a sorted T cell fraction (not recorded which). CDR3 region: CASSARIGSYEQYF. The CDR3 nucleotides are TGTGCCAGCAGTGCCCGGATCGGGAGCTACGAGCAGTACTTC.